A selection of T cell receptor beta chains follows, all from one sample in a study of blood T cells in healthy people across ages. In TCRdb, the 5' RACE reads were re-called with MiXCR into one record per CDR3 protein. The data hold roughly 1.5 million distinct CDR3 sequences, with roughly two fifths observed a single time. The sample consisted of blood. The origin of the receptors is a woman aged 18-29 years in good health. CDR3s include the opening cysteine and the closing phenylalanine or tryptophan. D genes are given only for firm matches. Part of the rows lack a size; the others show once, few, many or a class for expanded clones.

j_call,clone_size,d_call,cdr3_length,v_call,cdr3_aa
TRBJ2-7,few,.,13,TRBV6-4,CASSGRTTYEQYF
TRBJ1-2,few,TRBD1,15,TRBV6-5,CASGSPGQGYYGYTF
TRBJ1-1,.,.,15,TRBV6-2/TRBV6-3,CASSYWATVNTEAFF
TRBJ2-7,.,TRBD1,14,TRBV5-4,CASSVDRWGDEQYF
TRBJ1-6,.,.,17,TRBV12-3/TRBV12-4,CASSRSGTGNGISPLHF
TRBJ1-2,.,.,13,TRBV13,CASSFPRDYGYTF
TRBJ1-2,few,.,11,TRBV7-2,CASSSPGGYTF
TRBJ2-1,few,TRBD2,19,TRBV5-1,CASSLATLSLAGAGNEQFF
TRBJ2-5,.,.,13,TRBV6-2/TRBV6-3,CASSYTVGGEQYF
TRBJ1-2,.,.,13,TRBV14,CASSRSRGNGYTF
TRBJ1-1,few,.,14,TRBV29-1,CSVRGVVALTEAFF
TRBJ2-1,.,.,18,TRBV5-1,CASSFPRDPTQGYNEQFF
TRBJ2-1,.,.,13,TRBV29-1,CSVGGLYYNEQFF